This TCR beta chain was sequenced during a study of identical twins. TCRdb re-called the 5' RACE reads through MiXCR, storing one row per CDR3 protein. The sample holds 1.5 million or so distinct CDR3 sequences; about 32% are singletons and the top ten take less than 0.35%. V was pared by 1 base and J by 2 bases, with 6 bases between. CDR1 and CDR2 (germline): DFQATT, SNEGSKA (reference sequence). CDR3 length equals 12 residues. Overall study findings and caveats: It was cross-sectional statistical analysis, not following the same donors, that the conclusions relied on.

This clonotype occurred many times. Antigen: not known. The sequence came from a newborn girl in good health. The sequencing input was cord blood. The chain couples TRBV20-1 to TRBJ2-7; D may be TRBD1 (6 bases). The CDR3 nucleotides read TGCAGTGCTAGAGGGGACACCTACGAGCAGTACTTC. It specifies CSARGDTYEQYF.